Here is one T cell receptor beta chain with its context. The length of the CDR3 is 19 residues. Researchers sorted participants into cohorts using their self-reported clinical history. Cohort 3 donors counted as recovered after two negative PCRs, clearance, or resolved symptoms. The source of the sample is a study of blood T cell repertoires in COVID-19. Study context: COVID-19 samples, acute and convalescent, were from the United States, Italy and Spain. T cells, B-cell-depleted T cells, or PBMCs provided the cDNA or gDNA that served as material.

TCRdb's table, derived via immunoSEQ multiplex PCR, lists solely in-frame clones and lacks some. The top ten hold about 9.5% of the sample, which has roughly 310,000 clones, around nine tenths seen once. The receptor was derived from a woman between 40 and 50 years old who had recovered from COVID-19. V usage is TRBV21-1 and J usage is TRBJ2-1; the table's D call, TRBD2, was not checked against the DNA. TRBV21-1 represents a pseudogene. Sequencing used PBMCs or T cells enriched from blood (not recorded which). In DNA form, the CDR3 reads TGTGCCAGCAGCCACCTGGGACTAGCGGGACGGAGACTCTACAATGAGCAGTTCTTC. This sequence encodes CASSHLGLAGRRLYNEQFF.